This passage covers 32 T cell receptor beta chains from one sample sequenced in a study of blood T cells in healthy people across ages. Through a sample-barcoded 5' primer and a J-beta primer mix, a second PCR was run for roughly 6 to 11 cycles. TCRdb analysed the 5' RACE reads with MiXCR anew, one entry per CDR3 protein. The repertoire has 850,000 to 1,000,000 distinct CDR3 sequences, 45% to 50% of them found once; the top ten carry 13%. The specimen sequenced was blood. These receptors were collected from a man aged 30-40 years in good health.

V gene TRBV28 combines with J gene TRBJ2-4; possibly TRBD2 for D (5 bases). The V end was cut by 6 bases, the J end by 13 bases, with 16 bases between. Germline CDR1 MDHEN, CDR2 SYDVKM. The CDR3 has 12 amino acids. Here the CDR3 DNA reads TGTGCCAGCAGCAACGGCATGAGGGCCCAGTACTTC. Residues: CASSNGMRAQYF. The full variable domain, rest sourced from reference TRBV28 and TRBJ2-4, is DVKVTQSSRYLVKRTGEKVFLECVQDMDHENMFWYRQDPGLGLRLIYFSYDVKMKEKGDIPEGYSVSREKKERFSLILESASTNQTSMYLCASSNGMRAQYFGAGTRLSVL.

The chain joins TRBV3-1 to TRBJ2-5; TRBD1 matches at 8 bases. Germline lookup yields CDR1 LGHDT and CDR2 YNNKEL (reference sequence). V shed 6 bases, J shed 2 bases, and the junction held 14 bases outside the gene matches. This CDR3 region has 17 residues. Here the CDR3 reads CASSFPSRTGPQETQYF. The CDR3, as DNA: TGTGCCAGCAGTTTCCCTTCTAGGACAGGGCCGCAAGAGACCCAGTACTTC.

The chain carries TRBV12-3 or TRBV12-4 and TRBJ1-5, with a tentative D call TRBD1 (6 bases). Trimming cost V 2 bases and J 0 bases, with 11 bases left between them. The CDR3 is 16 residues long. CDR3 coding DNA: TGTGCCAGCAGTTTACAGGGGAGTTATAGCAATCAGCCCCAGCATTTT. This translates into CASSLQGSYSNQPQHF.

This chain uses TRBV7-9 with TRBJ2-1, with D perhaps given as TRBD1 or TRBD2 (7 bases each). Between the trimmed V and J ends, which lost 2 bases and 6 bases, there was a span of 23 bases. The CDR3 runs 18 residues. Germline lookup yields CDR1 SEHNR and CDR2 FQNEAQ (reference sequence). CDR3 sequence: CASSLSARGGIASNEQFF. The DNA of the CDR3 is TGTGCCAGCAGCTTATCGGCCAGGGGGGGCATCGCCTCCAATGAGCAGTTCTTC.

Details on this clonotype: At one boundary the junction diverges from the germline segment, which might be a read error. This sequence joins TRBV9 and TRBJ1-1; a weak D match, TRBD1 (5 bases). The CDR3 is 14 amino acids. CDR1 and CDR2 (germline): SGDLS, YYNGEE. This chain's CDR3 is CAISGGGSYTEAFF. In DNA form, the CDR3 reads TGTGCCATCAGCGGGGGGGGAAGTTACACTGAAGCTTTCTTT.

The chain carries TRBV28 and TRBJ2-7, with a possible D match to TRBD1 (6 bases). Trimming cost V 2 bases and J 6 bases, with 14 bases left between them. Germline V CDR1 and CDR2: MDHEN, SYDVKM. The CDR3 spans 14 residues. CDR3 coding DNA: TGTGCCAGCAGTTTAGCAACAGGGTTCTCCGAGCAGTACTTC. This sequence encodes CASSLATGFSEQYF.

The rearrangement uses TRBV5-6 and TRBJ2-7, with D perhaps TRBD1 or TRBD2 (5 bases each). Germline loops: CDR1 SGHDT, CDR2 YYEEEE. This CDR3 has 12 residues. The V gene lost 6 bases and the J gene lost 5 bases, with 12 bases spanning the gap. CDR3 sequence reads: CASNRGWDEQYF. DNA for the CDR3: TGTGCCAGCAACCGGGGCTGGGACGAGCAGTACTTC. Supplemented by reference TRBV5-6 and TRBJ2-7, the full variable domain reads DAGVTQSPTHLIKTRGQQVTLRCSPKSGHDTVSWYQQALGQGPQFIFQYYEEEERQRGNFPDRFSGHQFPNYSSELNVNALLLGDSALYLCASNRGWDEQYFGPGTRLTVT.

This clonotype turned up a few times. The CDR3 region is CASSFTGGPQETQYF. In DNA form, the CDR3 reads TGTGCCAGCAGTTTTACGGGGGGGCCCCAAGAGACCCAGTACTTC. This sequence joins TRBV12-3 or TRBV12-4 and TRBJ2-5; 8 bases agree with TRBD2. V gave up 3 bases and J gave up 1 base; unmatched junction bases: 4. The CDR3 extends over 15 amino acids.

In this sample, this clonotype turned up a few times. V gene TRBV28 combines with J gene TRBJ2-2, with D possibly matching TRBD1 (5 bases). The V end was cut by 5 bases, the J end by 1 base, with 8 bases between. CDR3 size: 14 residues. Germline assignment: CDR1 MDHEN and CDR2 SYDVKM. CDR3 region: CASSVTGNTGELFF. CDR3 sequence (DNA): TGTGCCAGCAGTGTTACAGGGAACACCGGGGAGCTGTTTTTT.

The chain recombines TRBV20-1 with TRBJ2-7; 7 bases match TRBD2. J was trimmed by 1 base and V by 6 bases; bases with no gene match: 9. Germline CDR1 is DFQATT and CDR2 is SNEGSKA (reference sequence). The CDR3 is 14 residues long. The CDR3 reads CSASNLAESYEQYF. DNA for the CDR3: TGCAGTGCCTCCAACCTAGCGGAGTCCTACGAGCAGTACTTC.

The J gene is TRBJ2-5, the V gene TRBV20-1; 11 bases map to TRBD2. V dropped 0 bases and J dropped 5; count of bases not matched to a gene: 2. CDR3 length: 14 amino acids. Per germline, CDR1 DFQATT and CDR2 SNEGSKA (reference sequence). CDR3 sequence reads: CSARDASGGETQYF. The CDR3 DNA reads TGCAGTGCTAGAGACGCTAGCGGGGGGGAGACCCAGTACTTC.

As for this clonotype: Since a much larger clone is just one base distant, this may be a read error. The chain links TRBV5-1 to TRBJ2-1, with 10 bases identical to TRBD1. CDR1 SGHRS and CDR2 YFSETQ come from the germline V gene. CDR3 size: 14 residues. The CDR3 is CASGLGTGDNEQFF. As DNA, the CDR3 is TGCGCCAGCGGCTTGGGGACAGGGGACAATGAGCAGTTCTTC.

The chain carries TRBV11-2 and TRBJ2-5; TRBD1 agrees at 10 bases. The assigned J gene may be wrong: the sequence end matches TRBJ2-7 better. CDR3 length: 14 amino acids. CDR1 and CDR2 from the germline V gene are SGHAT and FQNNGV. CDR3 sequence: CASRDGTGAYEQYF. CDR3 in DNA: TGTGCCAGCAGAGATGGGACAGGGGCCTACGAGCAGTACTTC.

In this sample, this clonotype turned up a few times. This chain links TRBV4-1 with TRBJ2-3; D is unresolved. This CDR3 has 16 amino acids. The ends were cut back, 0 bases at V and 2 bases at J, with 12 bases in the middle. The germline CDR1 and CDR2 sequences are MGHRA and YSYEKL. The CDR3, as DNA: TGCGCCAGCAGCCAAGATCCAGGCAGACTCACAGATACGCAGTATTTT. Amino acid sequence: CASSQDPGRLTDTQYF.

V gene TRBV4-2 combines with J gene TRBJ1-2; the D gene is possibly TRBD1 (6 bases). CDR1 is LGHNA, CDR2 YNFKEQ, per germline. The CDR3 sequence is 13 residues long. V lost 2 bases and J lost 8, with 12 bases in between. CDR3 in amino acids: CASSQTGQAGYTF. The CDR3 DNA reads TGTGCCAGCAGCCAAACAGGGCAGGCGGGCTACACCTTC.

The chain couples TRBV12-3 or TRBV12-4 to TRBJ2-7; weak D call: TRBD1 (5 bases). The CDR3 loop spans 14 amino acids. The V gene lost 4 bases and the J gene lost 0 bases, with 10 bases spanning the gap. CDR3 sequence: CASSSQADSYEQYF. CDR3 bases: TGTGCCAGCAGTTCACAGGCCGACTCCTACGAGCAGTACTTC.

This clonotype was counted ten times or more. This chain joins TRBV2 and TRBJ1-6; possibly TRBD1 for D (6 bases). This CDR3 is built from 13 residues. Germline-derived CDR1 and CDR2 are SNHLY and FYNNEI. Trimming shortened V by 8 bases and J by 6 bases, and 11 bases separated the two germline ends. CDR3 residues: CASHREGNSPLHF. The CDR3 nucleotides are TGTGCCAGCCACAGGGAGGGTAATTCACCCCTCCACTTT.

This chain joins TRBV5-1 and TRBJ1-3; D call uncertain. CDR3 size: 14 residues. CDR1 and CDR2 (germline): SGHRS, YFSETQ. Trimming took 2 bases from V and 2 from J, leaving 8 bases between them. The CDR3 coding sequence is TGCGCCAGCAGCTTTGCTGATGCTGGAAACACCATATATTTT. Amino acids: CASSFADAGNTIYF.

The rearrangement joins TRBV10-3 to TRBJ1-1, with D tentatively TRBD1 (6 bases). This CDR3 comprises 14 residues. The V end lost 4 bases, the J end lost 4 bases, and 13 bases lay between the germline ends. Germline-derived CDR1 and CDR2 are ENHRY and SYGVKD. CDR3 residues: CAISGGQGFTEAFF. CDR3 nucleotide sequence: TGTGCCATCAGTGGAGGGCAGGGGTTCACTGAAGCTTTCTTT.

The V gene is TRBV7-3, the J gene TRBJ2-5; D is possibly TRBD1 or TRBD2 (5 bases each). The germline V gene has CDR1 SGHTA and CDR2 FQGTGA. Trimming cost V 1 base and J 5 bases, with 11 bases left between them. The CDR3 consists of 14 residues. CDR3: CASSLRGPGETQYF. CDR3 in DNA: TGTGCCAGCAGCTTAAGGGGCCCGGGGGAGACCCAGTACTTC.

The rearrangement uses TRBV24-1 and TRBJ2-7; D unclear. V was pared by 0 bases and J by 2 bases, with 16 bases between. The CDR3 covers 17 residues. Germline values: CDR1 KGHDR, CDR2 SFDVKD. The CDR3 here is CATSDLPQQVLTYEQYF. The CDR3 region has the DNA TGTGCCACCAGTGATTTGCCCCAGCAGGTACTTACCTACGAGCAGTACTTC.

The chain has TRBV6-5 and TRBJ2-5; 8 nucleotides align to TRBD1. The DNA matches TRBJ2-7 better at its end, which makes the J call doubtful. The CDR3 is 14 residues long. Germline V gives CDR1 MNHEY, CDR2 SVGAGI. CDR3: CASSYQGARNEQYF. The DNA for the CDR3 is TGTGCCAGCAGTTACCAGGGGGCAAGGAACGAGCAGTACTTC.

The rearrangement uses TRBV3-1 and TRBJ2-6; D possibly corresponds to TRBD1 (6 bases). V was cut by 2 bases and J by 0 bases, with 8 bases left in between. Germline CDR1 LGHDT, CDR2 YNNKEL (reference sequence). The CDR3 runs 16 residues. The CDR3 spells CASSQQGRSGANVLTF. The CDR3 DNA sequence: TGTGCCAGCAGCCAACAGGGGCGCTCTGGGGCCAACGTCCTGACTTTC.

This chain links TRBV5-1 with TRBJ1-1, with D hard to call. The V end lost 1 base, the J end lost 5 bases, and 12 bases lay between the germline ends. Germline values: CDR1 SGHRS, CDR2 YFSETQ. The CDR3 has 14 residues. The CDR3 region has the DNA TGCGCCAGCAGCTTGAGGCAGGCGAGTACTGAAGCTTTCTTT. This codes for CASSLRQASTEAFF.

The rearrangement joins TRBV6-5 to TRBJ2-7, with D uncertain. The CDR3 is 13 residues long. V lost 6 bases to trimming and J lost 3 bases, with 12 bases between them. Germline V gene data show CDR1 as MNHEY and CDR2 as SVGAGI. CDR3 sequence: CASRPPSDYEQYF. CDR3 nucleotides: TGTGCCAGCAGGCCTCCCAGTGACTACGAGCAGTACTTC.

CDR3 coding DNA: TGTGCCAGCAGCGTAGGGCCAGGGGGCACTGAAAAACTGTTTTTT. Encoded protein: CASSVGPGGTEKLFF. This sequence joins TRBV9 and TRBJ1-4, with TRBD1 matching over 8 bases. This CDR3 is 15 amino acids long. CDR1 and CDR2 from the germline V gene are SGDLS and YYNGEE. Germline trimming cut 0 bases from V and 7 bases from J; bases unmatched to any gene: 5.

V gene TRBV21-1 combines with J gene TRBJ1-5; TRBD1 is the table's D call, not checked against the DNA. TRBV21-1 is a pseudogene. The CDR3 is 19 residues long. CDR3 bases: TGTGCCAGCAGCAACCTCGTGGGACAGGGGGATGTTTGCAATCAGCCCCAGCATTTT. Translation gives CASSNLVGQGDVCNQPQHF.

The chain uses TRBV29-1 and TRBJ2-1; TRBD1 matches 8 bases. Germline V gene lookup returns CDR1 SQVTM and CDR2 ANQGSEA. Unmatched junction bases numbered 12, after V lost 3 bases and J lost 8 bases. The length of the CDR3 is 15 residues. CDR3 in amino acids: CSVDRVRGLSDEQFF. The CDR3 bases are TGCAGCGTTGATAGGGTCAGGGGGCTTTCCGATGAGCAGTTCTTC.

This clonotype came up many times. This chain connects TRBV4-1 to TRBJ1-6, with D maybe TRBD1 (6 bases). V lost 0 bases and J 4 bases, leaving 16 bases between the germline ends. CDR3 length equals 18 residues. Per germline, CDR1 MGHRA and CDR2 YSYEKL. In nucleotides, the CDR3 is TGCGCCAGCAGCCAAGATCTTAGCGGACAGACATATAATTCACCCCTCCACTTT. This encodes CASSQDLSGQTYNSPLHF.

The chain is built from TRBV18 and TRBJ1-1, with TRBD1 as a possible D gene (5 bases). This CDR3 has 14 residues. Between the trimmed V and J ends, which lost 4 bases and 0 bases, there was a span of 9 bases. CDR1 KGHSH and CDR2 LQKENI come from the germline V gene. The CDR3 sequence: CASSRGAVNTEAFF. The DNA for the CDR3 is TGTGCCAGCTCACGAGGGGCGGTGAACACTGAAGCTTTCTTT.

This sequence joins TRBV4-3 and TRBJ1-2; D call uncertain. Germline CDR1 is LGHNA and CDR2 is YSLEER. Trimming pared 1 base from V and 2 bases from J, leaving 8 bases between. CDR3 length: 14 amino acids. This chain's CDR3 is CASSQVQENYGYTF. The CDR3 coding sequence is TGCGCCAGCAGCCAAGTTCAGGAAAACTATGGCTACACCTTC.

The rearrangement uses TRBV6-5 and TRBJ2-2; D gene ambiguous. V shed 0 bases and J shed 0 bases, with 14 bases lying between them. The CDR3 contains 18 residues. Germline lookup yields CDR1 MNHEY and CDR2 SVGAGI. The CDR3 DNA is TGTGCCAGCAGTTACTCGTCCAGTCAGGCGTCGAACACCGGGGAGCTGTTTTTT. Protein sequence: CASSYSSSQASNTGELFF.